The next 8 T cell receptor beta chains were all read from a single sample in a study of cytomegalovirus exposure and HLA in healthy donors. A multiplex PCR was run with 60 Vbeta primers and 13 Jbeta primers. Sequencing used immunoSEQ multiplex PCR; TCRdb keeps in-frame clones, though not all of them. The sample has some 240,000 clones, 80% to 95% seen once. Specimen: PBMCs. The receptors were gathered from a girl aged 2 to 10 in good health and CMV-seronegative.

CDR3 nucleotides: TGTGCCAGCAGTCCTACCGTCAGGGAATACGAGCAGTACTTC. Its translation is CASSPTVREYEQYF. The chain is built from TRBV25-1 and TRBJ2-7; possibly TRBD1 for D (5 bases). This CDR3 contains 14 residues. Germline V gene lookup returns CDR1 MGHDK and CDR2 SYGVNS. Trimming took off 5 bases at V and 4 bases at J, with 15 bases between the two ends.

This chain connects TRBV2 to TRBJ2-7; D is undetermined. V lost 6 bases and J lost 5, with 14 bases in between. Germline CDR1 reads SNHLY; CDR2 reads FYNNEI. The CDR3 extends over 13 amino acids. The CDR3 nucleotides are TGTGCCAGCAGACCCAGGTGGGCTAACGAGCAGTACTTC. Translation: CASRPRWANEQYF.

This chain uses TRBV5-1 with TRBJ1-2; TRBD1 agrees at 11 bases. The CDR3 runs to 16 residues. V was pared by 4 bases and J by 2 bases, with 7 bases of the junction left unmatched. The germline CDR1 and CDR2 sequences are SGHRS and YFSETQ. The CDR3: CASSRTGGKENYGYTF. CDR3 nucleotide sequence: TGCGCCAGCAGCCGGACAGGGGGCAAGGAAAACTATGGCTACACCTTC.

This chain uses TRBV11-2 with TRBJ2-1; 8 positions match TRBD2. The V segment lost 2 bases and the J segment 3 bases; nucleotides outside the gene matches: 3. The CDR3 loop spans 15 amino acids. Germline values: CDR1 SGHAT, CDR2 FQNNGV. This CDR3 reads CASSLSGGNYNEQFF. The CDR3 region has the DNA TGTGCCAGCAGCTTAAGCGGGGGAAACTACAATGAGCAGTTCTTC.

There are a few counts of this clone. The V gene is TRBV27, the J gene TRBJ2-1; D ambiguous. V lost 3 bases and J 6 bases, leaving 12 bases between the germline ends. This CDR3 contains 14 residues. Germline loops: CDR1 MNHEY, CDR2 SMNVEV (reference sequence). The CDR3 region is CASSLVNPTNEQFF. In DNA, the CDR3 is TGTGCCAGCAGTTTGGTGAACCCTACCAATGAGCAGTTCTTC.

In DNA, the CDR3 is TGTGCCAGCAGCCCACAGGGGATGGGCACTGAAGCTTTCTTT. Protein product: CASSPQGMGTEAFF. The V gene is TRBV14, the J gene TRBJ1-1; 7 bases match TRBD1. With V trimmed by 4 bases and J by 4 bases, 6 bases remained unmatched. This CDR3 has 14 amino acids. Looked up from germline, CDR1 is SGHDN and CDR2 is FVKESK.

V usage is TRBV27 and J usage is TRBJ2-7, with 12 bases identical to TRBD2. Trimming removed 2 bases from V and 5 bases from J; junction bases left unmatched: 7. CDR3 size: 16 residues. Germline V gene sequence: CDR1 MNHEY, CDR2 SMNVEV (reference sequence). The CDR3 region has the DNA TGTGCCAGCAGTTTAGAGACTAGCGGGAGTAGGCACGAGCAGTACTTC. It codes for CASSLETSGSRHEQYF.

This rearrangement joins TRBV7-2 to TRBJ2-1; TRBD2 is a possible D gene (6 bases). Germline V gene lookup returns CDR1 SGHTA and CDR2 FQGNSA. The V and J ends lost 0 bases and 3 bases respectively, with 9 bases between them. There are 15 residues in the CDR3. CDR3 sequence: CASSLAGGDYNEQFF. CDR3 bases: TGTGCCAGCAGCTTAGCGGGAGGAGACTACAATGAGCAGTTCTTC.